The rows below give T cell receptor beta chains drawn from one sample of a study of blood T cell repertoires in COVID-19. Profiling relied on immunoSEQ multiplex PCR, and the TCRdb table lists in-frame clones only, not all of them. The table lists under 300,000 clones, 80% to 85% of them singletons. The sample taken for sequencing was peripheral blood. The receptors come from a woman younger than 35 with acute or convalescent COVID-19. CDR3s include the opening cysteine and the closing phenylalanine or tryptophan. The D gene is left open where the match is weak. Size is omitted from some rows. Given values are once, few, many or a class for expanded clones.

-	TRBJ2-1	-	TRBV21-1	CASSTSGLAGGREYNEQFF	TGTGCCAGCAGCACGTCGGGACTAGCGGGAGGGCGAGAATACAATGAGCAGTTCTTC
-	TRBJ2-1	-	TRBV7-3	CASSRGASQTGEQFF	TGTGCCAGCAGCCGGGGGGCTAGTCAGACGGGTGAGCAGTTCTTC
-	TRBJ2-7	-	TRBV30	CAWSSPFIEQYF	TGTGCCTGGAGTTCCCCGTTTATCGAGCAGTACTTC
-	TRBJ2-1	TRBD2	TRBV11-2	CASSRISSGRSRPGNEQFF	TGTGCCAGCAGCCGGATATCTAGCGGGCGCTCACGTCCGGGGAATGAGCAGTTCTTC
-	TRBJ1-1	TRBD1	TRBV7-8	CASSRQGTMNTEAFF	TGTGCCAGCAGCCGACAGGGAACAATGAACACTGAAGCTTTCTTT
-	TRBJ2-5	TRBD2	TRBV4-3	CASSQDWATSGQETQYF	TGCGCCAGCAGCCAAGATTGGGCAACTAGCGGCCAAGAGACCCAGTACTTC
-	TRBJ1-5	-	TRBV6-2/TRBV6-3	CASSLIGNQPQHF	TGTGCCAGCAGCCTCATAGGCAATCAGCCCCAGCATTTT
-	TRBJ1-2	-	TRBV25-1	CASSATGTYNYGYTF	TGTGCCAGCAGTGCGACAGGAACTTATAACTATGGCTACACCTTC
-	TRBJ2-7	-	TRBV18	CASSPPTTPRYEQYF	TGTGCCAGCTCACCCCCTACCACCCCTCGCTACGAGCAGTACTTC
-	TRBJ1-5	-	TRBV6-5	CASSLTSSNQPQHF	TGTGCCAGCAGTCTCACATCTAGCAATCAGCCCCAGCATTTT
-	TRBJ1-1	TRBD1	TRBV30	CAWDQGTGDTEAFF	TGTGCCTGGGACCAGGGGACAGGGGACACTGAAGCTTTCTTT
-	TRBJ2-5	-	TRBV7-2	CASSLGRGRETQYF	TGTGCCAGCAGCTTAGGCAGGGGAAGGGAGACCCAGTACTTC
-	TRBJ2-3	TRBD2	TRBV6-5	CASSYSRTSGRDTQYF	TGTGCCAGCAGTTACTCAAGGACTAGCGGGAGGGATACGCAGTATTTT
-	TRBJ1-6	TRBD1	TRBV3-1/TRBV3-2	CASSQDMTGSSYNSPLHF	TGTGCCAGCAGCCAAGATATGACAGGGAGCTCCTATAATTCACCCCTCCACTTT
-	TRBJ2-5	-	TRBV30	CAWSVTGTRRETQYF	TGTGCCTGGAGTGTTACAGGGACCCGCCGAGAGACCCAGTACTTC
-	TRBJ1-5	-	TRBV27	CASSLSGSGNQPQHF	TGTGCCAGCAGTTTATCCGGTTCTGGCAATCAGCCCCAGCATTTT
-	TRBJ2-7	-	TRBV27	CASSLWGVPYEQYF	TGTGCCAGCAGTTTATGGGGGGTACCCTACGAGCAGTACTTC
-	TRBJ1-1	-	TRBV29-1	CSVEDIRRNTEAFF	TGCAGCGTTGAAGATATTAGGAGGAACACTGAAGCTTTCTTT
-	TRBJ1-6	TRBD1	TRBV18	CASSPPSTGVNSPLHF	TGTGCCAGCTCACCACCGTCGACAGGGGTTAATTCACCCCTCCACTTT
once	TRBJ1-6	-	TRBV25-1	CASDTGKDSPLHF	TGTGCCAGCGATACAGGGAAGGACTCACCCCTCCACTTT
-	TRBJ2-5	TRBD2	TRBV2	CASSEIRLAGGETQYF	TGTGCCAGCAGTGAGATTAGACTAGCGGGAGGGGAGACCCAGTACTTC
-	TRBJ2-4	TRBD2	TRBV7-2	CASSSPGGRGENIQYF	TGTGCCAGCAGCTCCCCTGGCGGGAGAGGCGAAAACATTCAGTACTTC
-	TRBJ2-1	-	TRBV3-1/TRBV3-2	CASSQAGGVEQFF	TGTGCCAGCAGCCAAGCGGGCGGGGTTGAGCAGTTCTTC
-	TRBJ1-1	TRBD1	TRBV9	CASGTGGMNTEAFF	TGTGCCAGTGGGACAGGCGGCATGAACACTGAAGCTTTCTTT
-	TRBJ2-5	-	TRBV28	CASSSFETQYF	TGTGCCAGCAGTTCCTTCGAGACCCAGTACTTC
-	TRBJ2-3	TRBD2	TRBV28	CATTAGGITSTDTQYF	TGTGCCACCACAGCGGGAGGTATAACTAGCACAGATACGCAGTATTTT
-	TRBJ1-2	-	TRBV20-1	CSARRTYGYTF	TGCAGTGCTAGGCGCACCTATGGCTACACCTTC
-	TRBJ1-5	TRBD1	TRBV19	CASSDRAEQPQHF	TGTGCCAGTAGTGACAGGGCAGAGCAGCCCCAGCATTTT
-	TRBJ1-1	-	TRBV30	CAWSVQSTEAFF	TGTGCCTGGAGTGTCCAGTCAACTGAAGCTTTCTTT
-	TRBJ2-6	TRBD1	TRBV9	CASSGRWTGGRSGANVLTF	TGTGCCAGCAGCGGAAGGTGGACAGGGGGCCGCTCTGGGGCCAACGTCCTGACTTTC
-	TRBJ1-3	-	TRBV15	CATSRDSAGNTIYF	TGTGCCACCAGCAGAGACAGTGCAGGAAACACCATATATTTT
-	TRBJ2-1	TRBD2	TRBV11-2	CASSLRLREGYNEQFF	TGTGCCAGCAGCTTACGTTTGCGGGAGGGTTACAATGAGCAGTTCTTC
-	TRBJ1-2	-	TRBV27	CASGAMTHSYGYTF	TGTGCCAGCGGAGCTATGACTCATAGCTATGGCTACACCTTC
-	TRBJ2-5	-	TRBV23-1	CASSHGHWTQYF	TGCGCCAGCAGTCACGGTCACTGGACCCAGTACTTC
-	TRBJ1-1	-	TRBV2	CASSDLGLENTEAFF	TGTGCCAGCAGTGATCTTGGACTGGAGAACACTGAAGCTTTCTTT
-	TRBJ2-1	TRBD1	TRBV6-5	CASSPLTGFEQFF	TGTGCCAGCAGTCCTCTGACAGGGTTTGAGCAGTTCTTC
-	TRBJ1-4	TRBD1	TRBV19	CASTYRGYNEKLFF	TGTGCCAGTACCTACAGGGGGTATAATGAAAAACTGTTTTTT